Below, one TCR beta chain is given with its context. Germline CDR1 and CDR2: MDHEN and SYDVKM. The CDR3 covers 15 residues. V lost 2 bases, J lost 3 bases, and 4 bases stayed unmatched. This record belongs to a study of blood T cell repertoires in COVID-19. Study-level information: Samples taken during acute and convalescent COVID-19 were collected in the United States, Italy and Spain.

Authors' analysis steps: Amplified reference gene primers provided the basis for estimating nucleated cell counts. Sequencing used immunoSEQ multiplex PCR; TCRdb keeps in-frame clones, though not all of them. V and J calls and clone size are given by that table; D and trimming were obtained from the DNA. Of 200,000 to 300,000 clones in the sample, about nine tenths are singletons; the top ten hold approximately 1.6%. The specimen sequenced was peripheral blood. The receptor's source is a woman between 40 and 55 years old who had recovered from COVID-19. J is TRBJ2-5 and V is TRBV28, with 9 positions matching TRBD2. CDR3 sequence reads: CASSLTLAGEETQYF. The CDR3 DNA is TGTGCCAGCAGTTTAACTTTAGCGGGAGAAGAGACCCAGTACTTC.